The T cell receptor beta chain under discussion was sequenced for a study of cytomegalovirus exposure and HLA in healthy donors. The PCR was carried out with 60 Vbeta primers and 13 Jbeta primers. TCRdb's table, derived via immunoSEQ multiplex PCR, lists solely in-frame clones and lacks some. Of hundreds of thousands of clones listed, approximately 82% are singletons. The study's findings and limits: The investigators catalogued 150 to 200 TCR beta chains as cytomegalovirus-associated. Earlier findings revealed that most TCR beta V segments proved productive either about 87% or about 30% of the time. Most subjects' HLA-A and HLA-B alleles were reportedly predicted from TCR beta sequences.

Notes on this clone: The antigen remains undetermined. A junction boundary mismatches the germline segment, possibly from a read error.

The sequence was obtained from a woman aged 40 to 50 in good health and CMV-seronegative. The source material was PBMCs.

The CDR3 here is CSSSPDWPEAFF. CDR3 coding DNA: TGTTCCAGCAGCCCAGACTGGCCTGAAGCTTTCTTT. The chain is built from TRBV7-9 and TRBJ1-1; D ambiguous. CDR3 length: 12 residues. CDR1 is SEHNR, CDR2 FQNEAQ, per germline (reference sequence).